A selection of T cell receptor beta chains follows, all from one sample in a study of blood T cell repertoires in COVID-19. Clones were sequenced by immunoSEQ multiplex PCR, and TCRdb holds only the in-frame ones, with some missing. The repertoire holds nearly 95,000 clones, with 80% to 90% as singletons. The specimen was peripheral blood. The receptors here all came from a woman of 80 years or more with acute or convalescent COVID-19. CDR3s include the opening cysteine and the closing phenylalanine or tryptophan. D genes are given only for firm matches. Clone size is not always given. Where it is, it says once, few, many or a class for expanded clones.

-,TRBV5-4,TRBJ1-2,once,TGTGCCAGCAGCTTGGGAGGAGGGGCCTTAATACTAAACTATGGCTACACCTTC,CASSLGGGALILNYGYTF
-,TRBV12-3/TRBV12-4,TRBJ2-1,-,TGTGCCAGCACCGGGAGCTCCTACAATGAGCAGTTCTTC,CASTGSSYNEQFF
TRBD2,TRBV2,TRBJ2-3,-,TGTGCCAGCAGTCTCTACCGGACTAGCGGGAGTGGGGCAGATACGCAGTATTTT,CASSLYRTSGSGADTQYF
-,TRBV9,TRBJ2-1,-,TGTGCCAGCAGCGTAGGCGAGGGAGGTTACAATGAGCAGTTCTTC,CASSVGEGGYNEQFF
TRBD2,TRBV18,TRBJ2-7,-,TGTGCCAGCTCGGTAGGGACTAGCGGGAGCTCCTACGAGCAGTACTTC,CASSVGTSGSSYEQYF
-,TRBV9,TRBJ1-3,-,TGTGCCAGCAGCCAAGACCCACAGTCTGGAAACACCATATATTTT,CASSQDPQSGNTIYF
-,TRBV30,TRBJ1-3,-,TGTGCCTGGACCAATTATGGGGCAGGAAACACCATATATTTT,CAWTNYGAGNTIYF
TRBD1,TRBV7-3,TRBJ2-1,-,TGTGCCAGCAGCTCCGGGACAGGCCTAATCTTC,CASSSGTGLIF
-,TRBV27,TRBJ1-1,-,TGTGCCAGCATAAATAGGAGGAACACTGAAGCTTTCTTT,CASINRRNTEAFF
TRBD1,TRBV6-5,TRBJ2-1,-,TGTGCCAGCAGTAGTCCCCCGGACAGGGCTGATGAGCAGTTCTTC,CASSSPPDRADEQFF
TRBD2,TRBV20-1,TRBJ2-5,-,TGCAGTGCTAGTGTGGCGGGGGGTGATGAGACCCAGTACTTC,CSASVAGGDETQYF
-,TRBV18,TRBJ2-5,few,TGTGCCAGCTCAGGCGGGCCACAAGAGACCCAGTACTTC,CASSGGPQETQYF
-,TRBV3-1/TRBV3-2,TRBJ2-3,-,TGTGCCAGCAGCCCCGGGACACTTCCTTTTACAGATACGCAGTATTTT,CASSPGTLPFTDTQYF
TRBD1,TRBV7-2,TRBJ1-2,-,TGTGCCAGCAGCCCCCTCGGTGGGGGGACAGGGTGGATTGGCTACACCTTC,CASSPLGGGTGWIGYTF
TRBD2,TRBV19,TRBJ2-5,few,TGTGCCAGTAGTCGAGAACTAGCGGTTGAGACCCAGTACTTC,CASSRELAVETQYF
-,TRBV21-1,TRBJ1-4,-,TGTGCCAGCAGAGCCCCCCCAGAGGGAAAACTGTTTTTT,CASRAPPEGKLFF
TRBD1,TRBV30,TRBJ1-1,-,TGTGCCTGGAAACTCCGGTCGCGGGACAGGCTTAACACTGAAGCTTTCTTT,CAWKLRSRDRLNTEAFF
TRBD1,TRBV2,TRBJ1-1,-,TGTGCCAGCGGCCTGACAGGGGCGGTCACTGAAGCTTTCTTT,CASGLTGAVTEAFF
TRBD2,TRBV2,TRBJ2-1,-,TGTGCCAGCAGTACCACTAGCGGGGAGTACAATGAGCAGTTCTTC,CASSTTSGEYNEQFF
TRBD1,TRBV2,TRBJ2-1,-,TGTGCCAGTGACAGGGGCAATGAGCAGTTCTTC,CASDRGNEQFF
TRBD1,TRBV5-1,TRBJ2-5,-,TGCGCCAGCAGCCGGACAGGGGAGACCCAGTACTTC,CASSRTGETQYF
TRBD2,TRBV4-1,TRBJ2-7,once,TGCGCCAGCAGCCAAGATGAAGGGACTAACCGGGTCTACGAGCAGTACTTC,CASSQDEGTNRVYEQYF
-,TRBV5-6,TRBJ2-5,-,TGTGCCAGCAGCACGGACGGGCGCCAGGGGAGGGGGGAGACCCAGTACTTC,CASSTDGRQGRGETQYF
-,TRBV6-5,TRBJ1-5,-,TGTGCCAGCAGCGTGACATATAGCAATCAGCCCCAGCATTTT,CASSVTYSNQPQHF
-,TRBV7-9,TRBJ1-1,once,TGTGCCAGCAGCTTCTCCTTGGGCTGGAACACTGAAGCTTTCTTT,CASSFSLGWNTEAFF
-,TRBV11-2,TRBJ2-5,-,TGTGCCAGCAGCCGAACGGGGGAGACCCAGTACTTC,CASSRTGETQYF
TRBD2,TRBV2,TRBJ2-1,-,TGTGCCAGCTCGCGGGGGGCGGACGAGCGGGGGTACAATGAGCAGTTCTTC,CASSRGADERGYNEQFF
-,TRBV11-3,TRBJ2-1,-,TGTGCCAGCAGCTTAGACGTAGACAATGAGCAGTTCTTC,CASSLDVDNEQFF
-,TRBV12-5,TRBJ2-2,-,TGTGCTAGTGGTTTGGGGGGGCCCGGGGAGCTGTTTTTT,CASGLGGPGELFF
TRBD2,TRBV11-2,TRBJ2-2,few,TGTGCCAGCAGCCTAGCGGGAGGGGACACCGGGGAGCTGTTTTTT,CASSLAGGDTGELFF
-,TRBV30,TRBJ1-3,-,TGTGCCTGGAACAGGGTCACGGACACCATATATTTT,CAWNRVTDTIYF
TRBD2,TRBV25-1,TRBJ2-1,-,TGTGCCAGCAGTAGTAGCGGGGGCTCTAAGGTGCAGTTCTTC,CASSSSGGSKVQFF
TRBD1,TRBV6-6,TRBJ1-2,-,TGTGCCAGCAGTCTAGACAGGGGGTATGGCTACACCTTC,CASSLDRGYGYTF
-,TRBV4-2,TRBJ1-2,-,TGTGCCAGCAGCCAAGAGGGCAACTATGGCTACACCTTC,CASSQEGNYGYTF
TRBD1,TRBV30,TRBJ2-3,-,TGTGCCTGGAGTCCCGGGACAGGGACCCCCGGGGGAGATACGCAGTATTTT,CAWSPGTGTPGGDTQYF
TRBD1,TRBV5-8,TRBJ1-2,-,TGTGCCAGCAGCTATGGACAGGGTTGGGCCTATGGCTACACCTTC,CASSYGQGWAYGYTF
TRBD1,TRBV30,TRBJ1-5,-,TGTGCCTCCGGGACAGGGGGCGGTTATAGCAATCAGCCCCAGCATTTT,CASGTGGGYSNQPQHF
-,TRBV21-1,TRBJ1-1,-,TGTGCCAGCAGCAAACCCAGGGGGCGGAGGACTGAAGCTTTCTTT,CASSKPRGRRTEAFF
TRBD1,TRBV4-2,TRBJ1-4,-,TGTGCCAGCAGCCCGACAGGGGGCACTAATGAAAAACTGTTTTTT,CASSPTGGTNEKLFF
TRBD1,TRBV19,TRBJ1-2,-,TGTGCCAGTACCGTCACAGGGGGCGCAGGGGGCTACACCTTC,CASTVTGGAGGYTF
TRBD1,TRBV5-1,TRBJ1-6,-,TGCGCCAGCAGCTTGTGGGGACAGCAAAATTCACCCCTCCACTTT,CASSLWGQQNSPLHF
-,TRBV20-1,TRBJ2-7,-,TGCAGTGCTAGTAAGCCAGCGCTCTACGAGCAGTACTTC,CSASKPALYEQYF
TRBD1,TRBV6-5,TRBJ1-3,-,TGTGCCAGCAGGGGACAGGGGGGAACTGGAAACACCATATATTTT,CASRGQGGTGNTIYF
-,TRBV7-9,TRBJ2-7,-,TGTGCCAGCAGCCTAAACTTCGATGAGGGCGAGCAGTACTTC,CASSLNFDEGEQYF
-,TRBV12-5,TRBJ2-7,few,TGTGCTAGTGGTTTGGTTAGGGACAACCGAATCACGGAGCAGTACTTC,CASGLVRDNRITEQYF
TRBD1,TRBV19,TRBJ1-5,-,TGTGCCAGTAGTACCGGACAGGGAGCCCAGCCCCAGCATTTT,CASSTGQGAQPQHF
-,TRBV3-1/TRBV3-2,TRBJ2-5,-,TGTGCCAGCAGCCCCCTGCGGGGCCCCCAAGAGACCCAGTACTTC,CASSPLRGPQETQYF
-,TRBV4-3,TRBJ1-2,-,TGCGCCAGCAGCCAAGATATCCAGGATAACTATGGCTACACCTTC,CASSQDIQDNYGYTF
-,TRBV2,TRBJ1-5,-,TGTGCCAGCAGCCCTACAGGGTCGCAACAGCCCCAGCATTTT,CASSPTGSQQPQHF
-,TRBV7-3,TRBJ1-5,-,TGTGCCAGCAGCTTATGTGAGGATTTGGGGGGTAGCAATCAGCCCCAGCATTTT,CASSLCEDLGGSNQPQHF
TRBD1,TRBV3-1/TRBV3-2,TRBJ1-6,-,TGTGCCAGCGGGGTTGGGACAGGGGATTCACCCCTCCACTTT,CASGVGTGDSPLHF
-,TRBV28,TRBJ2-1,-,TGTGCCAGCCACGCGGGTTCATCCTACAATGAGCAGTTCTTC,CASHAGSSYNEQFF
-,TRBV10-1,TRBJ1-2,-,TGCGCCAGCAGTGAGGGACAGAGCTATGGCTACACCTTC,CASSEGQSYGYTF
-,TRBV5-1,TRBJ2-7,few,TGCGCCAGCAGCCCCACCCCGACACGAACCTACGAGCAGTACTTC,CASSPTPTRTYEQYF
-,TRBV7-6,TRBJ2-7,-,TGTGCCAGCAGCTTCCAGACAGGAGAAGCTTTCCACGAGCAGTACTTC,CASSFQTGEAFHEQYF
TRBD1,TRBV19,TRBJ1-2,-,TGTGCCAGTAGTGTTCGGACAGGGGGCTACACCTTC,CASSVRTGGYTF
-,TRBV20-1,TRBJ2-3,-,TGCAGTGCTAGTGGGTTGGAGAGGGCAACATTTGTGGATACGCAGTATTTT,CSASGLERATFVDTQYF